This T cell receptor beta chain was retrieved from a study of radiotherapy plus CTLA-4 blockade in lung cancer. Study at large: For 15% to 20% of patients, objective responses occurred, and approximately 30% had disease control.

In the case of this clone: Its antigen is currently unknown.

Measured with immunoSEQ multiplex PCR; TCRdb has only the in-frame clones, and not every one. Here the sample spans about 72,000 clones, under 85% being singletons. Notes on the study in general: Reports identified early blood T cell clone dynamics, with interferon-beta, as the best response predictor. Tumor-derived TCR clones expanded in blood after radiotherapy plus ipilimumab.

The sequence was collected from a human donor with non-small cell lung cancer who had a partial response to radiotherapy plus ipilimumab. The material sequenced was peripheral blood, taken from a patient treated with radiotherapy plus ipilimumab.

DNA of the CDR3: TGTGCCAGCTCACCGTCGAGAGGGACTGCAACTAATGAAAAACTGTTTTTT. Protein product: CASSPSRGTATNEKLFF. The chain couples TRBV18 to TRBJ1-4, with D possibly being TRBD1 (5 bases). CDR1 and CDR2 (germline): KGHSH, LQKENI. V lost 3 bases, J lost 0 bases, and 14 bases lay in between. CDR3 length: 17 residues. Based on the CDR3 plus reference TRBV18 and TRBJ1-4, the full variable domain is NAGVMQNPRHLVRRRGQEARLRCSPMKGHSHVYWYRQLPEEGLKFMVYLQKENIIDESGMPKERFSAEFPKEGPSILRIQQVVRGDSAAYFCASSPSRGTATNEKLFFGSGTQLSVL.